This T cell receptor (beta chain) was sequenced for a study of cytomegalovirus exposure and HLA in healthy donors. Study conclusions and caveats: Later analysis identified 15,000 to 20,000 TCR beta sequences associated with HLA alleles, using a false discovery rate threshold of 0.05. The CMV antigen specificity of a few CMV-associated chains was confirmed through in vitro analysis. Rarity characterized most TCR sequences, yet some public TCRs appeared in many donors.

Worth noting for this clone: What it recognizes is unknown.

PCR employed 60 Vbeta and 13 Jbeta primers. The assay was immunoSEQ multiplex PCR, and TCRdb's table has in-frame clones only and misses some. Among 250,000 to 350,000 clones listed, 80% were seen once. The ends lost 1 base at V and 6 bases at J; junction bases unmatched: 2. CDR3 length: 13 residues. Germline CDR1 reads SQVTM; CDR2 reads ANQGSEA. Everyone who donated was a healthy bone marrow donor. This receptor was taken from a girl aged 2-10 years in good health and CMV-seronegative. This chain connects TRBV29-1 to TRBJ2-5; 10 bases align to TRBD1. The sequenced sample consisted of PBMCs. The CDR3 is CSVEGQGAQTQYF. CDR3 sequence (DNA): TGCAGCGTTGAAGGACAGGGGGCTCAGACCCAGTACTTC. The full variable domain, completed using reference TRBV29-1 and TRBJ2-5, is SAVISQKPSRDICQRGTSLTIQCQVDSQVTMMFWYRQQPGQSLTLIATANQGSEATYESGFVIDKFPISRPNLTFSTLTVSNMSPEDSSIYLCSVEGQGAQTQYFGPGTRLLVL.